The subject of this entry is one T cell receptor beta chain. It was genomic DNA that served as the template for profiling TCR beta VDJ and CDR3. Each CDR3 protein gets one entry after TCRdb re-called the reads with MiXCR. The sample holds 80,000 or so distinct CDR3 sequences, around 70% seen once. The data are from a study of CD8+CD57+ T cells in acquired aplastic anemia. An expansion of CD8+CD57+ cells by flow cytometry had been shown in patients chosen for sequencing. This CDR3 has 10 amino acids. Germline CDR1 is SQVTM and CDR2 is ANQGSEA. The specimen sequenced was sorted CD4+, CD8+, or CD8+CD57+ T cells (not recorded which) from PBMCs. The V and J genes are TRBV29-1 and TRBJ2-1; D might be TRBD1 (7 bases). This clonotype originated in a human donor with aplastic anemia. The CDR3 sequence is CIAGGREQFF. For the CDR3, the DNA is TGCATCGCAGGGGGGCGCGAGCAGTTCTTC.